This T cell receptor (beta chain) was identified in a study of vaccination and CD4 T cells after COVID-19 (dated by TCRdb to between 2021 and 2023). As for the study more broadly: The convalescent cohort comprised six males and four females, including two Hispanic individuals, seven Caucasians, two Asians and one multiracial person. Participants received two doses of either the Pfizer-BioNTech BNT162b2 vaccine (n=8) or the Moderna mRNA-1273 vaccine (n=2). Post-COVID blood samples from convalescent patients were collected a median of about 110 days after diagnosis, with a range of roughly 35 to 161 days. Post-vaccine blood samples were collected a median of approximately 72 days after the second vaccine dose, ranging from roughly 14 to 241 days. Overlapping spike peptide pools from SARS-CoV-2 and from the common cold coronaviruses HCoV-NL63, HCoV-OC43 and HCoV-229E were used as culture stimuli. Control cultures received a CEFX viral epitope pool as the positive control, an HIV-1 Nef peptide pool as the negative control, or no peptide. In under 13 COVID-19 convalescent patients and 4 infection-naive healthy vaccine recipients, researchers compared the spike-specific CD4+ TCR repertoire from before mRNA vaccination with the repertoire from after. Memory CD4+ T cell crossreactivity between SARS-CoV-2 and common cold coronavirus spike proteins was assessed at the TCR clonotype level in an earlier paper using these donors. Study-wide conclusions, independent of this receptor: Of the vaccine-specific clones in convalescent patients, 304 of 307, or nearly all, reacted only to SARS-CoV-2 spike and did not cross-react with common cold coronaviruses. The study included relatively few convalescent patients and did not analyze early timepoints after natural infection. Among convalescent patients, a median 86.3% of the SARS-CoV-2-reactive clones seen after vaccination appeared only after vaccination, which suggests priming specific to the vaccine. Although the median number of SARS-CoV-2-reactive clonotypes went up from 20 to 25 after infection to more than 30 after vaccination, the increase was not significant.

The germline V gene (reference sequence) provides CDR1 DFQATT and CDR2 SNEGSKA. From its cysteine to its phenylalanine, the CDR3 spans 15 amino acids. Solely the CDR3 DNA is kept, with 45 bases framed from the first base. V loses 5 bases, J loses 0 bases, and the germline ends lie 15 bases apart. Taken with the paper, the label for treatment or condition translates to: approximately nine-day PBMC culture with coronavirus spike peptide pools or control peptides (ViraFEST assay). CD4+ T cells from unexposed donors were collected before the COVID-19 pandemic (2011-2018). The ViraFEST assay, used in the study, expanded antigen-specific T cells with peptide pools and then identified the expanded clonotypes through TCR sequencing. PBMCs were cultured at around 2.2 million per well in IMDM supplemented with approximately 4.7% human AB serum and about 10 IU/ml IL-2, with about 10 ug/ml peptide pools added. Half of the culture medium was replaced with fresh IL-2-containing medium on days 3 and 7. CD4+ T cells were isolated after approximately ten days of culture through negative selection using the EasySep CD4+ T cell isolation kit. As cell number allowed, CD4+ T cells from unexposed donors were tested for reactivity to SARS-CoV-2 S and N and to four common cold coronavirus spike pools. Ficoll-Paque Plus gradient centrifugation was used to isolate PBMCs from whole blood, and the isolated PBMCs were then either used fresh or cryopreserved at -140C. In general, triplicate wells were set up for every culture condition. The leukapheresis product used for the unexposed donors was purchased from a commercial source.

As concerns this clonotype: Its antigen is unknown. No per-base quality is available; no much larger clone lies one base away.

The library was prepared using PCR. DNA from cultured CD4+ T cells underwent TCR sequencing with the Oncomine TCR Beta short-read assay at the Johns Hopkins FTIC core. Genomic DNA was extracted from the cultured CD4+ T cells with the QIAamp micro DNA kit. Oncomine TCR Beta libraries from cultured CD4+ T cells were pooled with unique dual indexes and sequenced on an Illumina iSeq 100. In the original analysis: Non-productive sequences were removed, and CDR3s not starting with C, not ending with F or W, or shorter than 7 amino acids were discarded. The MANAFEST web application was used to identify antigen-specific clonotypes by comparing peptide-stimulated wells against reference wells and other culture wells. For a clone to be called positive, the clone needed an FDR below 0.05, an odds ratio above 5, and a productive frequency above 0.1% in at least two of three replicate wells. A clonotype counted as cross-reactive if it showed significant expansion both in the SARS-CoV-2 spike wells and in at least one common cold coronavirus spike condition. Using R version 3.6.1, CDR3 homology was evaluated through Levenshtein distances (stringdist) along with unrooted phylogenetic trees (ape). The raw public reads went through TCRdb reprocessing: fastp at Q25, MiXCR clone calling, in-frame beta chains kept. Identical CDR3 proteins give one entry, which carries the most common genes and DNA. TCRdb, rather than the study authors, made the V and J calls. Here the sample has about 6,800 distinct CDR3 sequences; around 50% occur a single time. Over 25% of the sample is held by the ten biggest clonotypes.

Sequenced: CD4+ T cells from blood, cultured in vitro. This receptor was taken from a human donor in good health. The sequence is built from TRBV20-1 and TRBJ2-3, with the D gene too uncertain to name. The CDR3 amino acid sequence is: CSAGNTATSTDTQYF. The nucleotide sequence reads as follows: TGCAGTGCTGGTAATACAGCGACTAGCACAGATACGCAGTATTTT.